The 2 T cell receptor beta chains listed next were all sequenced from one sample in a study of blood T cell repertoires in COVID-19. Here immunoSEQ multiplex PCR was the method, and the copy in TCRdb shows in-frame clones only, minus some. The sample lists around 450,000 clones; 80% to 90% were seen once. The sequencing input was peripheral blood. All receptors derive from a woman aged 25 to 39 with acute or convalescent COVID-19.

V and J are TRBV20-1 and TRBJ2-7; D is ambiguous. Germline V CDR1 and CDR2: DFQATT, SNEGSKA (reference sequence). The CDR3 totals 14 residues. V was clipped by 3 bases and J by 0 bases, with 12 bases between them. The CDR3 DNA is TGCAGTGCTAGTAGTCGGGTAAGCTCCTACGAGCAGTACTTC. It yields the protein CSASSRVSSYEQYF.

This chain joins TRBV28 and TRBJ2-7, with a weak D call TRBD1 (5 bases). This CDR3 region has 15 residues. The ends were cut back, 2 bases at V and 0 bases at J, with 11 bases in the middle. CDR1 is MDHEN, CDR2 SYDVKM, per germline. The CDR3 here is CASSLGGASSYEQYF. CDR3 bases: TGTGCCAGCAGTTTAGGTGGGGCAAGCTCCTACGAGCAGTACTTC. Full variable domain (missing parts from reference TRBV28 and TRBJ2-7): DVKVTQSSRYLVKRTGEKVFLECVQDMDHENMFWYRQDPGLGLRLIYFSYDVKMKEKGDIPEGYSVSREKKERFSLILESASTNQTSMYLCASSLGGASSYEQYFGPGTRLTVT.